What follows is one TCR beta chain and its context. This record comes from a study of blood T cell repertoires in COVID-19. Study-wide context: Researchers got acute and convalescent COVID-19 samples from the United States, Italy and Spain.

After removal of 2 bases from V and 5 bases from J, the junction contained 9 bases not matched to a gene. Germline CDR1 is MNHEY and CDR2 is SVGAGI. CDR3 length: 15 amino acids. Authors' data handling: Amplification of reference gene primers was used by the study to estimate nucleated cell counts. Measured with immunoSEQ multiplex PCR; TCRdb has only the in-frame clones, and not every one. For V, J and clone size, that table is used; D and trimming come from the DNA. Of about 480,000 clones in the sample, approximately 88% are singletons; the top ten hold over 1.5%. Sequenced material: PBMCs or T cells enriched from blood (not recorded which). The receptor comes from a woman aged 40 to 50 who had recovered from COVID-19. This chain joins TRBV6-5 and TRBJ2-7; 7 bases match TRBD1. CDR3 nucleotides: TGTGCCAGCAGTTACCGGGACAGTCCTACCCACGAGCAGTACTTC. This encodes CASSYRDSPTHEQYF.